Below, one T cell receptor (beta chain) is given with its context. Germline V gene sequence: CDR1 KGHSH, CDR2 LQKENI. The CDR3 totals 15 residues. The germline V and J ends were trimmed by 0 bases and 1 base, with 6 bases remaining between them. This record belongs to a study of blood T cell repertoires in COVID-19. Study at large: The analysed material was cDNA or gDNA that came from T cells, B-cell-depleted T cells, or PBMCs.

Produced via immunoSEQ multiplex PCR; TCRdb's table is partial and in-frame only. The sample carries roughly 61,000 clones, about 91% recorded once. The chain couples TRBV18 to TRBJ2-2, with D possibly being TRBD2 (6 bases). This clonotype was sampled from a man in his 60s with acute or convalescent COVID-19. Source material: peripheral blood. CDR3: CASSPPRGNTGELFF. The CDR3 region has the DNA TGTGCCAGCTCACCACCGCGGGGGAACACCGGGGAGCTGTTTTTT. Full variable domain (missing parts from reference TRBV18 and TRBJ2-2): NAGVMQNPRHLVRRRGQEARLRCSPMKGHSHVYWYRQLPEEGLKFMVYLQKENIIDESGMPKERFSAEFPKEGPSILRIQQVVRGDSAAYFCASSPPRGNTGELFFGEGSRLTVL.